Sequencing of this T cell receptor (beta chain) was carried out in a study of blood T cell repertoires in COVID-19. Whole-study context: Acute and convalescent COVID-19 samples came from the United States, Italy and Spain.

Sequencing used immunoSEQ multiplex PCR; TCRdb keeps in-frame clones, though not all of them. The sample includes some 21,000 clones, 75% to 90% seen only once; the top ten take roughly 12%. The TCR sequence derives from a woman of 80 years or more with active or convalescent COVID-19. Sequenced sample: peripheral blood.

In nucleotides, the CDR3 is TGTGCCAGCAGGGCGGGGGGGCAAGCAGATACGCAGTATTTT. It codes for CASRAGGQADTQYF. The J gene is TRBJ2-3, the V gene TRBV6-4, with 9 nucleotides matching TRBD2. Germline V gene sequence: CDR1 MRHNA, CDR2 SNTAGT. The CDR3 spans 14 residues. V lost 6 bases and J lost 4; bases outside the gene matches: 5.